This entry lists 27 T cell receptor beta chains sequenced from one sample in a study of blood T cell repertoires in COVID-19. Profiling relied on immunoSEQ multiplex PCR, and the TCRdb table lists in-frame clones only, not all of them. The table has 27,000 or so clones, around 88% seen once. Sequencing was done on a sample of peripheral blood. These TCRs come from a human donor in a cohort sampled during active COVID-19.

CDR3 coding DNA: TGCGCCAGCAGTGCCGGGGTTCTCCGCGAGCAGTACTTC. Translating gives CASSAGVLREQYF. The chain recombines TRBV10-1 with TRBJ2-7; tentatively, D is TRBD2 (5 bases). There are 13 residues in the CDR3. The germline gives CDR1 WNHNN, CDR2 SYGVQD (reference sequence). Trimming left V 4 bases short and J 6 bases short, with 13 bases between.

This sequence joins TRBV30 and TRBJ1-1, with 8 bases aligning to TRBD1. V lost 6 bases to trimming and J lost 1 base; unmatched junction nucleotides: 4. The CDR3 extends over 13 amino acids. Per the germline V gene, CDR1 is GTSNPN and CDR2 is SVGIG (reference sequence). CDR3 coding DNA: TGTGCCTGCCAGGACAGGGCGAACACTGAAGCTTTCTTT. The encoded protein is CACQDRANTEAFF.

This rearrangement joins TRBV6-6 to TRBJ1-4, with D unclear. CDR1 MNHNY and CDR2 SVGAGI come from the germline V gene (reference sequence). This CDR3 has 14 amino acids. V shed 0 bases and J shed 4 bases, with 6 bases lying between them. The CDR3 DNA is TGTGCCAGCAGTTACTCTGGGAGTAATGAAAAACTGTTTTTT. Its translation: CASSYSGSNEKLFF.

The gene calls are TRBV5-4 and TRBJ2-2; 16 nucleotides match TRBD2. The CDR3 is 16 residues long. Germline V CDR1 and CDR2: SGHNT, YYREEE (reference sequence). The ends lost 4 bases at V and 7 bases at J; junction bases unmatched: 4. CDR3 protein: CASSPGLAGGSGELFF. The CDR3 coding sequence is TGTGCCAGCAGCCCGGGACTAGCGGGGGGGAGCGGGGAGCTGTTTTTT.

The rearrangement uses TRBV7-8 and TRBJ1-2; D might be TRBD1 (5 bases). This CDR3 comprises 14 residues. Trimming took 4 bases from V and 1 from J, leaving 10 bases between them. The V gene's germline CDR1 is SGHVS and CDR2 FQNEAQ. The CDR3 DNA reads as TGTGCCAGCAGCTCCGCGGGGGGTAACTATGGCTACACCTTC. This translates into CASSSAGGNYGYTF.

The rearrangement links TRBV19 to TRBJ1-6; 8 bases are shared with TRBD1. In germline, CDR1 is LNHDA, CDR2 SQIVND (reference sequence). The J segment lost 6 bases and the V segment lost 3 bases, leaving 13 bases of the junction unmatched. The CDR3 runs to 18 residues. CDR3 coding DNA: TGTGCCAGTAGTATCCGGGACAGGCCAAACACCCTTAATTCACCCCTCCACTTT. Translated, it gives CASSIRDRPNTLNSPLHF.

The rearrangement uses TRBV6-5 and TRBJ1-1; D gene unclear. Germline CDR1 and CDR2: MNHEY and SVGAGI. V dropped 7 bases and J dropped 1 base, with 10 bases sitting between them. The CDR3 consists of 13 residues. This chain's CDR3 is CASNRGENTEAFF. CDR3 DNA: TGTGCCAGCAACCGGGGAGAGAACACTGAAGCTTTCTTT.

The genes are TRBV19 and TRBJ1-1; maybe TRBD1 (6 bases). Germline V lookup: CDR1 LNHDA, CDR2 SQIVND (reference sequence). V dropped 4 bases and J dropped 6 bases, with 18 bases sitting between them. The CDR3 consists of 15 residues. CDR3 DNA sequence: TGTGCCAGTAGTACCCACAGGGCGCTTTGGGCTGAAGCTTTCTTT. Amino acids: CASSTHRALWAEAFF. The whole variable domain, filled in from reference TRBV19 and TRBJ1-1, reads DGGITQSPKYLFRKEGQNVTLSCEQNLNHDAMYWYRQDPGQGLRLIYYSQIVNDFQKGDIAEGYSVSREKKESFPLTVTSAQKNPTAFYLCASSTHRALWAEAFFGQGTRLTVV.

The V gene is TRBV4-1, the J gene TRBJ1-1; D perhaps matches TRBD1 (6 bases). The germline V gene encodes CDR1 MGHRA and CDR2 YSYEKL. Trimming pared 0 bases from V and 3 bases from J, leaving 17 bases between. The CDR3 is 17 residues long. The DNA for the CDR3 is TGCGCCAGCAGCCAAGATTGGGCGGGGGCGCAAGACACTGAAGCTTTCTTT. Protein: CASSQDWAGAQDTEAFF.

This chain uses TRBV30 with TRBJ2-6, with D perhaps matching TRBD1 (5 bases). The V gene's germline CDR1 is GTSNPN and CDR2 SVGIG (reference sequence). The CDR3 loop spans 15 amino acids. V dropped 0 bases and J dropped 2 bases, with 8 bases sitting between them. As DNA, the CDR3 is TGTGCCTGGAGTGTACAGGTTCCTGGGGCCAACGTCCTGACTTTC. The encoded protein is CAWSVQVPGANVLTF.

The chain couples TRBV5-1 to TRBJ2-5, with D tentatively TRBD1 (6 bases). Germline CDR1 reads SGHRS; CDR2 reads YFSETQ. The CDR3 is 16 amino acids. The ends were cut back, 1 base at V and 5 bases at J, with 18 bases in the middle. The CDR3 bases are TGCGCCAGCAGCTTGACCCCCAGGACAGTCCGCGAGACCCAGTACTTC. Protein: CASSLTPRTVRETQYF.

The CDR3 DNA sequence: TGTGCCAGCAGCACAACATGGACAGGGGGCTTGTACGAGCAGTACTTC. Translated: CASSTTWTGGLYEQYF. The chain has TRBV28 and TRBJ2-7, with 11 positions matching TRBD1. CDR1 MDHEN and CDR2 SYDVKM come from the germline V gene. V gave up 6 bases and J gave up 4 bases; unmatched junction bases: 11. The CDR3 has 16 residues.

This rearrangement joins TRBV7-8 to TRBJ2-7; possible D gene TRBD1, 6 bases. CDR1 is SGHVS and CDR2 is FQNEAQ in the germline V gene. Trimming stripped 2 bases from V and 2 bases from J, with 10 bases between. This CDR3 has 14 residues. The CDR3 sequence: CASSLSGAAYEQYF. Here the CDR3 DNA reads TGTGCCAGCAGCTTATCAGGGGCCGCCTACGAGCAGTACTTC.

The chain uses TRBV7-9 and TRBJ1-2, with 8 bases fitting TRBD1. The CDR3 extends over 14 amino acids. Germline V gene lookup returns CDR1 SEHNR and CDR2 FQNEAQ (reference sequence). Trimming cost V 5 bases and J 2 bases; bases outside gene matches: 4. DNA for the CDR3: TGTGCCAGCAGCACGGACAGGGCGAACTATGGCTACACCTTC. Translating gives CASSTDRANYGYTF.

This clone was seen more than once but under ten times. The V call is TRBV2, the J call TRBJ1-3; 9 nucleotides line up with TRBD1. CDR3 length: 16 amino acids. Germline trimming cut 7 bases from V and 4 bases from J; bases unmatched to any gene: 11. Per the germline V gene, CDR1 is SNHLY and CDR2 is FYNNEI. CDR3 region: CASKVGTGNWGNTIYF. The CDR3 coding sequence is TGTGCCAGCAAAGTTGGGACAGGGAACTGGGGAAACACCATATATTTT.

This rearrangement joins TRBV6-5 to TRBJ1-2; 8 bases map to TRBD1. Per the germline V gene, CDR1 is MNHEY and CDR2 is SVGAGI. Trimming took 7 bases from V and 7 from J; bases not matched to a gene: 11. This CDR3 region has 14 residues. Here the CDR3 DNA reads TGTGCCAGCACAAACAGGGGGAGATTAACTGGCTACACCTTC. Its translation: CASTNRGRLTGYTF.

The J gene is TRBJ2-7, the V gene TRBV5-1, with 7 bases that match TRBD1. The CDR3 has 17 amino acids. Germline CDR1 and CDR2: SGHRS and YFSETQ. The V segment lost 2 bases and the J segment 4 bases; nucleotides outside the gene matches: 15. For the CDR3, the DNA is TGCGCCAGCAGCTTTGGGGCGTCCGGACAGGTCTCATACGAGCAGTACTTC. It yields the protein CASSFGASGQVSYEQYF.

This clone is a singleton in its sample. The chain carries TRBV4-1 and TRBJ2-3; 8 nucleotides match TRBD2. The CDR3 loop spans 15 amino acids. Germline trimming cut 1 base from V and 0 bases from J; bases unmatched to any gene: 0. The germline CDR1 and CDR2 sequences are MGHRA and YSYEKL. The CDR3 DNA sequence: TGCGCCAGCAGCCAAGCTAGCGGGAGCACAGATACGCAGTATTTT. Its protein is CASSQASGSTDTQYF.

The V and J genes are TRBV6-6 and TRBJ1-1, with 7 bases lining up with TRBD1. CDR3 length: 13 amino acids. Germline assignment: CDR1 MNHNY and CDR2 SVGAGI (reference sequence). The V and J ends lost 7 bases and 3 bases, in that order; junction bases with no gene match: 5. The CDR3 protein is CASTQTGDTEAFF. CDR3 bases: TGTGCCAGCACCCAAACAGGGGACACTGAAGCTTTCTTT.

The chain couples TRBV6-5 to TRBJ1-4; 7 bases fit TRBD1. Per germline, CDR1 MNHEY and CDR2 SVGAGI. V shed 0 bases, J shed 5 bases, and the junction held 0 bases outside the gene matches. CDR3 length: 14 residues. This chain's CDR3 is CASSYSTGNEKLFF. The CDR3 DNA reads TGTGCCAGCAGTTACTCGACAGGGAATGAAAAACTGTTTTTT.

The chain links TRBV3-1 (or the pseudogene TRBV3-2) to TRBJ1-6, with TRBD1 matching over 7 bases. Germline-derived CDR1 and CDR2 are LGHDT and YNNKEL (reference sequence). The CDR3 is 17 amino acids. V lost 0 bases, J lost 4 bases, and 6 bases stayed unmatched. CDR3 DNA sequence: TGTGCCAGCAGCCAAGATCGGACAGGAAAGTATAATTCACCCCTCCACTTT. Its translation is CASSQDRTGKYNSPLHF.

This CDR3 reads CASSMGLTKVTGELFF. DNA of the CDR3: TGTGCCAGCAGCATGGGCCTTACCAAGGTCACCGGGGAGCTGTTTTTT. The chain couples TRBV11-3 to TRBJ2-2; D unresolved. Germline assignment: CDR1 SGHNT and CDR2 YENEEA. Deletions cut 5 bases from V and 4 bases from J, with 17 bases between. CDR3 size: 16 residues.

The chain employs TRBV6-5 and TRBJ1-4, with D maybe TRBD1 (5 bases). V was cut by 8 bases and J by 6 bases, with 19 bases left in between. The CDR3 consists of 15 residues. The V gene's germline CDR1 is MNHEY and CDR2 SVGAGI. CDR3 protein: CASHPVGGDHEKLFF. The DNA for the CDR3 is TGTGCCAGCCATCCCGTTGGGGGGGACCATGAAAAACTGTTTTTT.

The CDR3 DNA is TGTGCCAGCAGCCCCCTACCCGCAGGGGGCCCAGAGACCCAGTACTTC. This sequence encodes CASSPLPAGGPETQYF. This sequence joins TRBV5-6 and TRBJ2-5, with 8 bases matching TRBD1. The CDR3 is 16 residues long. The V segment lost 4 bases and the J segment 4 bases; nucleotides outside the gene matches: 12. Germline CDR1 SGHDT, CDR2 YYEEEE.

The chain couples TRBV7-3 to TRBJ2-3; TRBD2 aligns across 7 bases. The germline V gene has CDR1 SGHTA and CDR2 FQGTGA. This CDR3 is built from 16 residues. The trim removed 0 bases at V and 9 bases at J, leaving 12 bases unmatched. The CDR3 region has the DNA TGTGCCAGCAGCTTAACGGGAGGGCCGGCGGATAGGACGCAGTATTTT. This codes for CASSLTGGPADRTQYF.

J is TRBJ1-2 and V is TRBV6-5; D is possibly TRBD1 (6 bases). The CDR3 has 13 residues. From germline, CDR1 is MNHEY and CDR2 SVGAGI. V lost 2 bases, J lost 4 bases, and 8 bases lay in between. The CDR3 DNA follows: TGTGCCAGCAGTTACCTGACAGGCTATGGCTACACCTTC. It yields the protein CASSYLTGYGYTF.

This chain joins TRBV7-9 and TRBJ2-1; the match to TRBD2 covers 15 bases. This CDR3 is 18 amino acids long. The germline gives CDR1 SEHNR, CDR2 FQNEAQ (reference sequence). Trimming at V came to 5 bases and at J to 1 base, leaving 6 bases not matched to a gene. The CDR3 is CASSRTSGGAVSYNEQFF. The CDR3 DNA reads as TGTGCCAGCAGCCGGACTAGCGGGGGGGCCGTGTCCTACAATGAGCAGTTCTTC.